This is a list of T cell receptor beta chains from one sample in a study of blood T cell repertoires in COVID-19. Sequencing used immunoSEQ multiplex PCR; TCRdb keeps in-frame clones, though not all of them. Among 120,000 to 150,000 clones listed, roughly four fifths were seen once. Sequencing was done on a sample of peripheral blood. Every receptor here comes from an elderly woman in a cohort sampled during active or convalescent COVID-19. Each CDR3 is given with its conserved first and last residue. D genes are given only for firm matches. Clone size appears in some rows only: once, few, many, or a class for an expanded clone.

TRBJ2-3 | TRBV12-5 | . | . | TGTGCTAGTGGTTTGCAGGGGCCAGATACGCAGTATTTT | CASGLQGPDTQYF
TRBJ2-3 | TRBV9 | once | TRBD2 | TGTGCCAGCAGCGTAAGCGGGGGCAACATGGCGCAGTATTTT | CASSVSGGNMAQYF
TRBJ2-1 | TRBV5-1 | few | TRBD2 | TGCGCCAGCAGCTCAACAGCGGGGGCGAGCTCCTACAATGAGCAGTTCTTC | CASSSTAGASSYNEQFF
TRBJ1-1 | TRBV18 | . | TRBD1 | TGTGCCAGCTCACCACTACAGGGGGCGGAGAACACTGAAGCTTTCTTT | CASSPLQGAENTEAFF
TRBJ2-1 | TRBV29-1 | once | TRBD1 | TGCAGCGTCCAAGGGACAGGACGCTCCTACAATGAGCAGTTCTTC | CSVQGTGRSYNEQFF
TRBJ1-6 | TRBV6-5 | . | TRBD1 | TGTGCCAGCAGACAACAGGGGTATAATTCACCCCTCCACTTT | CASRQQGYNSPLHF
TRBJ1-1 | TRBV6-5 | once | . | TGTGCCACCCGCGCCCCGGGGTATAACACTGAAGCTTTCTTT | CATRAPGYNTEAFF
TRBJ1-3 | TRBV5-6 | . | . | TGTGCCAGCAGCTTGCTCGGAGATACTGGAAACACCATATATTTT | CASSLLGDTGNTIYF
TRBJ2-7 | TRBV27 | . | TRBD1 | TGTGCCAGTTGGGCCCCGGGACAGGCCTACGAGCAGTACTTC | CASWAPGQAYEQYF
TRBJ1-1 | TRBV5-8 | . | . | TGTGCCAGCAGATTTCTAGGGAGGAACACTGAAGCTTTCTTT | CASRFLGRNTEAFF
TRBJ2-5 | TRBV5-1 | . | . | TGCGCCAGCAGCTTAGACAGGATAGGGACCCAGTACTTC | CASSLDRIGTQYF
TRBJ1-2 | TRBV2 | . | . | TGTGCCAGCAGTTCGGATCGGGGGGGAGGCTACACCTTC | CASSSDRGGGYTF
TRBJ1-4 | TRBV28 | . | . | TGTGCCAGCAGGGCCAGGGGTAATGAAAAACTGTTTTTT | CASRARGNEKLFF
TRBJ2-1 | TRBV11-2 | . | TRBD2 | TGTGCCAGCAGCACGGGGGGGCTCTCCTACAATGAGCAGTTCTTC | CASSTGGLSYNEQFF
TRBJ1-5 | TRBV6-6 | . | TRBD1 | TGTGCCAGTCACTTCGGGGACAGACATCAGCCCCAGCATTTT | CASHFGDRHQPQHF
TRBJ1-1 | TRBV4-1 | . | . | TGCGCCAGCAGCCAGGCCGTACAGGGCCCTGGATATGAAGCTTTCTTT | CASSQAVQGPGYEAFF
TRBJ2-1 | TRBV4-2 | few | TRBD2 | TGTGCCAGCAGCCAACAGACCCGCTCGGGCTACGCGGGCGGGAGTTTCAATGAGCAGTTCTTC | CASSQQTRSGYAGGSFNEQFF
TRBJ1-1 | TRBV6-4 | . | . | TGTGCCAGCAGCATTCTCGGGGTCACGGAAGCTTTCTTT | CASSILGVTEAFF
TRBJ1-6 | TRBV18 | . | . | TGTGCCAGCTCACCAGGCGGCCATTCACCCCTCCACTTT | CASSPGGHSPLHF
TRBJ1-2 | TRBV6-6 | few | . | TGTGCCAGCAGTTACCCCAGGGGTGAGGGCTACACCTTC | CASSYPRGEGYTF
TRBJ2-3 | TRBV7-6 | . | . | TGTGCCAGCAGCTTAGTTCGCAGGGCAGGGGCAGATACGCAGTATTTT | CASSLVRRAGADTQYF
TRBJ2-1 | TRBV19 | few | TRBD2 | TGTGCCAGTAGTATTAGGGCTAGCGGGGGCCCGAGCTCCTACAATGAGCAGTTCTTC | CASSIRASGGPSSYNEQFF
TRBJ1-1 | TRBV30 | once | . | TGTGCCTGGAGTTCCACCGGGACACATGAAGCTTTCTTT | CAWSSTGTHEAFF
TRBJ2-3 | TRBV9 | . | TRBD2 | TGTGCCAGCAGCACCTCACCTAGCGGGGGGGCAAAAGATACGCAGTATTTT | CASSTSPSGGAKDTQYF
TRBJ2-5 | TRBV23-1 | once | . | TGCGCCAGCAGGGGCCGGAAGACCCAGTACTTC | CASRGRKTQYF
TRBJ2-7 | TRBV12-3/TRBV12-4 | . | . | TGTGCCAGCAAAAACAGGGCTACCTACGAGCAGTACTTC | CASKNRATYEQYF
TRBJ2-1 | TRBV3-1/TRBV3-2 | . | TRBD2 | TGTGCCAGCAGCAATCGGGGGGGCTCCTACAATGAGCAGTTCTTC | CASSNRGGSYNEQFF
TRBJ2-1 | TRBV13 | . | TRBD2 | TGTGCCAGCAGGAAAGGACTAGCGGGTAATGAGCAGTTCTTC | CASRKGLAGNEQFF
TRBJ1-4 | TRBV28 | once | . | TGTGCCAGCAGTTTAGGAGGGGCTGAGGAAAAACTGTTTTTT | CASSLGGAEEKLFF
TRBJ1-4 | TRBV18 | . | . | TGTGCCAGCTCACCAATGGCCAACGCGGGTGAAAAACTGTTTTTT | CASSPMANAGEKLFF
TRBJ1-2 | TRBV2 | . | . | TGTGCCAGCAGTGAAGTCAGGGTGACCTATGGCTACACCTTC | CASSEVRVTYGYTF
TRBJ2-3 | TRBV5-4 | few | . | TGTGCCAGCAGCCAGGATGGGGGCCCAGATACGCAGTATTTT | CASSQDGGPDTQYF
TRBJ2-2 | TRBV6-5 | once | TRBD1 | TGTGCCAGCAGAGGGACAGGGGGCACCGGGGAGCTGTTTTTT | CASRGTGGTGELFF
TRBJ1-3 | TRBV18 | . | . | TGTGCCAGCTCACCGGGCAGGGAACGCTCTGGAAACACCATATATTTT | CASSPGRERSGNTIYF
TRBJ1-1 | TRBV29-1 | . | . | TGCAGCGGGACAGTTCCAAACACTGAAGCTTTCTTT | CSGTVPNTEAFF
TRBJ1-4 | TRBV7-8 | . | . | TGTGCCAGCGGTCCCCGGGATAATGAAAAACTGTTTTTT | CASGPRDNEKLFF
TRBJ1-1 | TRBV6-6 | . | . | TGTGCCAGCAGCGTGACAGTGAACACTGAAGCTTTCTTT | CASSVTVNTEAFF
TRBJ1-2 | TRBV5-4 | . | . | TGTGCCAGCAGCCCCTCGGCGGGTGGCAGTGGCTACACCTTC | CASSPSAGGSGYTF
TRBJ2-5 | TRBV7-9 | . | TRBD1 | TGTGCCAGCAGCACGGACAGGGCTTCAGCCGAGACCCAGTACTTC | CASSTDRASAETQYF
TRBJ2-2 | TRBV7-2 | . | . | TGTGCCAGCAGCTTAGCGGACTTCGTCGGGGAGCTGTTTTTT | CASSLADFVGELFF